This T cell receptor beta chain was recovered during a study of persistence of HIV-infected CD4 T cells. About the study: Isolated cells were CMV- and HIV-1 Gag-responding CD4+ T cells.

The CDR3 sequence is 12 residues long. The ends lost 5 bases at V and 6 bases at J; junction bases unmatched: 3. From germline, CDR1 is MNHNY and CDR2 SVGAGI (reference sequence). Cells were stimulated with overlapping HIV-1 Gag 15-mer peptides. Sorted nonresponding memory CD4+ T cells were CD40L-negative, CD69-negative, CD45RO-high. As for this clone: What it binds is not known.

This was the immunoSEQ version 4 assay in survey mode. TCRdb keeps only in-frame clones here, not all; method: immunoSEQ multiplex PCR. The table has tens of thousands of clones, about four fifths seen once. The sample was CD4+ T cells sorted from PBMCs after roughly 19-hour stimulation, taken from a patient who received antiretroviral therapy. The chain combines TRBV6-6 with TRBJ1-2; 7 bases match TRBD1. The TCR was taken from an adult man with HIV who was CMV-seropositive. This CDR3 is CASSNDRDGYTF. The CDR3 coding sequence is TGTGCCAGCAGTAACGACAGGGATGGCTACACCTTC.